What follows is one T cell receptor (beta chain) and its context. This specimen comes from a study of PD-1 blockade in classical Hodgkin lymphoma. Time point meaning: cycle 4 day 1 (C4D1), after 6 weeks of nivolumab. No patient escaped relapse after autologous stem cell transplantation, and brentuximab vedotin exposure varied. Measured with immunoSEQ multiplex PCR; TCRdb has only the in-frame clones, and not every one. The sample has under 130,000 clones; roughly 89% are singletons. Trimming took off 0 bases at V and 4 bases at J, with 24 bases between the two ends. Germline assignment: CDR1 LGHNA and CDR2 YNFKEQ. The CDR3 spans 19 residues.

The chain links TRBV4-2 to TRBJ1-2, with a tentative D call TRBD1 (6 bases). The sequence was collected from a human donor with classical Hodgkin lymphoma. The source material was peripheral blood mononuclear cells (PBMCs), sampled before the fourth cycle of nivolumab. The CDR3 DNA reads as TGTGCCAGCAGCCAAGATAATCCGTATCTTGACAGGCATCTCTATGGCTACACCTTC. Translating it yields CASSQDNPYLDRHLYGYTF.